In this sample, the clone carrying this T cell receptor (beta chain) turned up a few times. Its target is unknown. TCR beta cDNA libraries had unique molecular identifiers. The T cell input of roughly 0.9 to 11 million gave approximately 500,000 cDNA molecules. TCRdb reprocessed the PCR reads with MiXCR, giving one entry per CDR3 protein. The table shows around 180,000 distinct CDR3 sequences, with 25% to 35% occurring only once. The CDR3 length is 15 residues. V lost 0 bases and J lost 0; bases outside the gene matches: 3. The germline V gene encodes CDR1 DFQATT and CDR2 SNEGSKA (reference sequence). The data belong to a study of post-analysis software for immune sequencing data. Study results and limitations: Patients carried a handful of TRBV segments more frequently than controls did, and TRBV5-6, TRBV5-1 and TRBV20-1 were among them. Comparison with controls showed significantly lower normalized Chao1 diversity in multiple sclerosis patients.

The material sequenced was blood. The receptor was derived from a girl aged 5-17 years with multiple sclerosis. The J gene is TRBJ1-1, the V gene TRBV20-1, with 8 positions matching TRBD1. The CDR3 spells CSARDLDRVNTEAFF. Written as DNA, the CDR3 is TGCAGTGCTAGAGACCTGGACAGGGTGAACACTGAAGCTTTCTTT.